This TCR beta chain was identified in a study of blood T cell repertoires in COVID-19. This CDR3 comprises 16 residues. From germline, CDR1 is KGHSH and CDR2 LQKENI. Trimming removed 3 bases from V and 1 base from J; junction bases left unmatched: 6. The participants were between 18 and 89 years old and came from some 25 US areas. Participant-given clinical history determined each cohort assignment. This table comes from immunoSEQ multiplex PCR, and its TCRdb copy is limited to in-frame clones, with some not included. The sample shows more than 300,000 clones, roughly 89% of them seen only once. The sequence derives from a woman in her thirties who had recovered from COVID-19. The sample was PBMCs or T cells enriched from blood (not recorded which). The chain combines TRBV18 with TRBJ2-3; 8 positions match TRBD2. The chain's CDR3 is CASSPFSGIRTDTQYF. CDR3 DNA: TGTGCCAGCTCACCCTTTAGCGGGATCCGCACAGATACGCAGTATTTT.